Included here is one TCR beta chain sequence, with context. TCRdb's table, derived via immunoSEQ multiplex PCR, lists solely in-frame clones and lacks some. The data show 330,000 or so clones, more than 75% seen once. These data come from a study of blood T cell repertoires in COVID-19. The overall study: Sites in the United States, Italy and Spain provided acute and convalescent COVID-19 samples.

Trimming removed 2 bases at V and 1 base at J, with 13 bases between. CDR1 and CDR2 (germline): SGHAT, FQNNGV. The CDR3 totals 16 residues. Membership in each cohort depended on participant-reported clinical history. The receptor comes from a young woman who had recovered from COVID-19. This chain uses TRBV11-2 with TRBJ2-3; tentative D call: TRBD2 (6 bases). Sequencing used PBMCs or T cells enriched from blood (not recorded which). In DNA, the CDR3 is TGTGCCAGCAGCTTAATTTGGGCTAGCGGCACAGATACGCAGTATTTT. Translation: CASSLIWASGTDTQYF.